The clone carrying this T cell receptor (beta chain) was seen ten or more times. Its antigen is not identified. This entry is derived from a study of blood T cells in healthy people across ages. CDR1 and CDR2 (germline): SQVTM, ANQGSEA. This CDR3 comprises 14 residues. The ends lost 6 bases at V and 2 bases at J; junction bases unmatched: 7. Together with a sample-barcoded 5' primer, a J-beta primer mix was included in a second PCR lasting roughly 6 to 12 cycles. TCRdb reprocessed the 5' RACE reads with MiXCR, giving one entry per CDR3 protein. In the table there are more than 900,000 distinct CDR3 sequences, almost 30% of which are singletons. Samples each had at least 6 micrograms of total RNA extracted. Study-wide results and limits: Older age went with lower TCR beta diversity per million T cells, in a roughly linear way.

The same sample was also studied in work on T cells of mothers and their children. Per that paper: Slightly higher but non-significant overlap marked related mother-child pairs versus unrelated pairs.

The receptor was isolated from a woman aged 35 to 49 in good health. The sample taken for sequencing was blood. The V gene is TRBV29-1, the J gene TRBJ1-1; TRBD1 agrees at 9 bases. The chain's CDR3 is CSVSQDRGNTEAFF. CDR3 nucleotide sequence: TGCAGCGTCTCCCAGGACAGGGGCAACACTGAAGCTTTCTTT.